This T cell receptor (beta chain) was recorded in a study of cytomegalovirus exposure and HLA in healthy donors (dated by TCRdb to the late 2010s). Regarding the complete study: According to an earlier analysis of several hundred of the donors, about 179 million T cells yielded 90 million to 140 million unique TCR beta sequences and more than 250 Gb of sequence data. Approximately 310 gigabases of sequencing data and approximately 85 million unique TCR sequences were included in an early release covering about 700 HLA-typed donors. Among the roughly 400 genotyped donors, about 85% belonged to the genetic ancestry cluster associated with self-reported Caucasian donors. The study aimed to test whether signatures of past pathogen exposure could be identified by cataloging public T cell receptors. The study profiled the T cell repertoires of hundreds of subjects by immunosequencing and related them to cytomegalovirus serostatus. A separate validation cohort of about 110 different subjects was used in addition to the 666-subject first cohort. High-throughput TCR immunosequencing, statistical association of individual TCRs with disease status, and machine learning were combined to predict cytomegalovirus infection status. A later analysis re-analyzed previously published TCR beta repertoires from approximately 670 donors and added high-resolution HLA genotyping to study TCR occurrence patterns. The later analysis used no new phenotypic data to find candidate immune exposures, relying instead on TCR beta sequences and their occurrence across donors. To decide whether each TCR beta V gene segment behaved as functional or pseudogenic, an earlier analysis of some 600 of the donors relied on high-throughput TCR beta sequencing. Donor age, sex, ethnicity and CMV serostatus were compiled alongside the repertoire data. A later genetic analysis took genome-wide SNP genotypes for about 65% of the 666 donors and used that subset as a discovery cohort. All discovery cohort repertoires had been generated on a single sequencing platform. Both class I and class II loci were covered by HLA typing, at four-digit resolution. Typing coverage varied by locus: about 629-630 donors for A, B, C, DRB1 and DQB1; about 520 for DQA1; about 590 for DPA1; more than 450 for DPB1. About five DR-DQ haplotypes were handled as single units for association and clustering because linkage in the cohort was strong. Among around 400 genotyped donors of the cohort, an average of around 240,000 unique TCR beta nucleotide sequences were sequenced per donor, 15% to 20% of them non-productive.

To prepare the library, the immunoSEQ multiplex PCR assay was applied. The multiplex PCR relied on a mix of 60 forward primers for TCR Vbeta segments and 13 reverse primers for TCR Jbeta segments. A multiplex PCR assay on genomic DNA amplified the CDR3 region of rearranged TCR beta genes. The Illumina HiSeq System was used to sequence the amplified TCR beta libraries as 87-base-pair reads. Per the authors' processing: A later analysis tallied around 87 million unique TCR beta chains across the 700 or so repertoires, and 10 million to 11 million of those chains were shared by two or more donors. A nearest-neighbor algorithm error-corrected the raw reads and collapsed the reads into unique sequences, merging closely related sequences to remove PCR and sequencing errors. V, D and J gene segments were assigned by aligning CDR3 sequences to IMGT reference sequences. For a sequence to be retained, a match of at least six nucleotides to both a V gene segment and a J gene segment was required. Rearrangements were classified as productive when the CDR3 lacked stop codons and remained in frame with V and J, and all other rearrangements were classified as non-productive. CDR3 was defined by IMGT convention, running from the second conserved V-encoded cysteine to the conserved J-encoded phenylalanine. The earlier analysis of about 610 of the donors excluded any sequence lacking an unambiguous match to a single V gene segment. An earlier analysis of 500 to 600 of the donors classified V segments as functional when productive rearrangements were above 56.7% and as segregating when the standard deviation between donors was above 5%. A statistical classification framework was built for diagnosing cytomegalovirus status from the catalog of TCR beta chain sequences. In a later analysis, V and J genes were assigned by comparing TCR nucleotide sequences against IMGT/GENE-DB human TR gene sequences. The TCRdist pipeline was used in a later analysis to assign CDR3 sequences and most-parsimonious VDJ recombination scenarios. In a later analysis, each TCR beta chain was defined by its CDR3 amino acid sequence together with its V-gene family, and reads lacking a unique V-gene family were excluded. To address suspected cross-contamination and a sequencing artifact, a later analysis removed under 600 highly shared, low-generation-probability nucleotide sequences. A later analysis calculated a clonal expansion index for each public chain from normalized within-repertoire ranks of inferred template counts. In a later analysis, generation probabilities were computed using a VDJ recombination model fitted to out-of-frame rearrangements, and the results were checked against IGoR. In a later analysis, hypergeometric tests were used to score TCR-TCR, TCR-HLA and TCR-CMV co-occurrence, with a repertoire-size bias correction applied to TCR pairs. In a later analysis, false discovery rates were estimated by permuting HLA or CMV assignments 20 times. In a later analysis, co-occurring TCRs were grouped using DBSCAN, with TCRdist sequence similarity added in when clustering inside HLA-allele-positive subsets. Repertoires with fewer than 30,000 or more than 120,000 public chains were left out of co-occurrence clustering, as were about 5 repertoires with anomalous nucleotide sharing. TCRdb limited this immuneACCESS table to in-frame rearrangements with V and J called. A share of clones is missing; checked studies link under half to unresolved V genes, and the rest is unexplained. V, J and clone size reflect that table, while D and trimming were determined from the DNA. The sample table records around 150,000 clones; 80% of these occur just once. The ten largest clones take up about 4.5% of the sample.

The cohort was made up of about 610 healthy bone marrow donors. All cohort members were sampled while nominally healthy, although unrecorded immune exposures were likely present. The donor tested CMV seronegative, placing the donor among the 352 seronegative members of the cohort. A peripheral blood sample was provided by each donor, and peripheral blood mononuclear cells were used for TCR beta sequencing. Genomic DNA was extracted from the blood cell samples with the Qiagen DNeasy Blood Extraction Kit. What the work shows at the level of the full study, not this receptor alone: In a later genetic analysis, a missense DCLRE1C variant was associated with V-gene and J-gene trimming of TCR beta chains, and the association was replicated in an independent cohort. In an earlier analysis of more than 500 of the donors, most TCR beta V segments appeared in productive rearrangements about 90% or about 30% of the time, broadly matching IMGT annotations. According to a later genetic analysis, donors in an Asian-associated ancestry cluster had fewer N-insertions in productive TCRs than the roughly 700-donor mean. Compared with equally common non-associated chains, HLA-associated TCR beta chains in a later analysis were more clonally expanded and had lower generation probabilities. The presence/absence analyses assumed that sequencing depth was roughly uniform across donors, and that assumption may not be true. A few of the identified cytomegalovirus-associated TCR beta chains were confirmed in vitro to be specific for cytomegalovirus antigens. CMV serostatus was the only immune exposure information available for the cohort. At a false discovery rate of 0.05, a later analysis linked 15,000 to 20,000 TCR beta sequences to specific HLA alleles. Cytomegalovirus status was reported to be diagnosed by the classifier with high specificity and sensitivity in both the original and validation cohorts. A later analysis reported that several top co-occurrence clusters appeared linked to parvovirus B19, influenza, CMV and Epstein-Barr virus. Linkage disequilibrium might explain the correlated functional status among segregating V segments, but an unknown experimental factor could not be excluded. When HLA alleles, especially DR and DQ, strongly co-occurred, attributing TCR associations to individual alleles was difficult. According to a later analysis, TCR association rates differed among HLA loci, with DRB1 alleles showing the most associated TCRs and HLA-C alleles showing the fewest. Across donors, most TCR sequences were observed very rarely, whereas some public TCRs were present in many individuals. In the study, some 180 TCR beta chains were listed as associated with cytomegalovirus. Because HLA typing was missing for some donors at each locus, association tests included only the typed subset. The cohort was sequenced for TCR beta chains only, and without alpha or paired-chain data the features that could be detected were limited. According to the authors, the approach could potentially be generalized to other disease states and immunological phenotypes. A cluster of highly shared sequence variants was judged likely to represent a technical artifact of the sequencing pipeline. In a later analysis, most CMV-associated TCR beta chains were found to appear HLA-restricted, with HLA associations seemingly driven largely by CMV exposure. A further reported finding was that TCR beta sequences accurately predicted the HLA-A and HLA-B alleles for most subjects in the first cohort. Roughly 17 rarely observed V segments, including chromosome 9 orphons, were excluded from the earlier analysis of a few hundred of the donors because counts were too low.

Note on this clone: Its binding antigen is unknown. Base qualities are not recorded, but no much larger clone differs from it by a single base.

The sample consisted of PBMCs. The sequence derives from a man aged 30 to 39 in good health and CMV-seronegative.

DNA sequence: TGTGCCAGCAGCTTTCAGGGGACTAGCGGGACAGATACGCAGTATTTT. It translates to CASSFQGTSGTDTQYF. The chain joins TRBV5-6 to TRBJ2-3; 12 of the junction bases match TRBD2. From its cysteine to its phenylalanine, the CDR3 spans 16 amino acids. The entry retains the CDR3 DNA only, 48 bases that are in frame from base 1. The germline V and J ends show losses of 2 bases and 3 bases respectively, and no gene match explains 4 bases of the junction. Sequences SGHDT (CDR1) and YYEEEE (CDR2) are obtained from the germline V gene.